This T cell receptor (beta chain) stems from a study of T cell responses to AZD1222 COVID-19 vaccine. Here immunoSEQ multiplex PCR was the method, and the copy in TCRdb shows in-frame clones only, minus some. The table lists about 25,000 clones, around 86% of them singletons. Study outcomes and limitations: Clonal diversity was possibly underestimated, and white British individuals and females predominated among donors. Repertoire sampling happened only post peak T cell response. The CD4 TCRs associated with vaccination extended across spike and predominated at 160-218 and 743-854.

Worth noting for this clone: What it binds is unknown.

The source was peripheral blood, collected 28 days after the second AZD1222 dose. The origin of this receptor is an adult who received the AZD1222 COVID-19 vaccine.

The CDR3 loop reads CSGREADTQYF. The CDR3, as DNA: TGCAGCGGGCGGGAGGCAGATACGCAGTATTTT. This sequence joins TRBV29-1 and TRBJ2-3; 8 bases fit TRBD2. The junction had 1 base not matched to a gene; V was cut back by 7 bases and J by 4 bases. Germline CDR1 and CDR2: SQVTM and ANQGSEA. CDR3 length: 11 amino acids.